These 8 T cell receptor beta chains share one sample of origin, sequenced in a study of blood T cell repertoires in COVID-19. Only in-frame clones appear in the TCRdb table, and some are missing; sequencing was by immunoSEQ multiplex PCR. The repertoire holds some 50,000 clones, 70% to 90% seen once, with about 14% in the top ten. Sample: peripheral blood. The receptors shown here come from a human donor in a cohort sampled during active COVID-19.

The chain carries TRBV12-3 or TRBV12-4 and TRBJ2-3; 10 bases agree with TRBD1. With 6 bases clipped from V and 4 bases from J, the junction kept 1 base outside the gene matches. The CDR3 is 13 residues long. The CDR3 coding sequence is TGTGCCAGCAGAGGGACAGGGGCAGATACGCAGTATTTT. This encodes CASRGTGADTQYF.

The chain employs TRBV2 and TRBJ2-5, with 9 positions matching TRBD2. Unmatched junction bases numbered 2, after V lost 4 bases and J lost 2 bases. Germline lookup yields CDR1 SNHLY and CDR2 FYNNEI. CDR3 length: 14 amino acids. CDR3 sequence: CASSVAGGQETQYF. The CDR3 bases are TGTGCCAGCAGTGTCGCGGGGGGGCAAGAGACCCAGTACTTC.

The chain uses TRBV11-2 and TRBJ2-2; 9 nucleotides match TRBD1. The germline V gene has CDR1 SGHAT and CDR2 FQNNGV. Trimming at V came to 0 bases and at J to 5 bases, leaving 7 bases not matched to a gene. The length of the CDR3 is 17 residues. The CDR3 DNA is TGTGCCAGCAGCTTAGATACGGGACAGGGCCTAACCGGGGAGCTGTTTTTT. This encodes CASSLDTGQGLTGELFF.

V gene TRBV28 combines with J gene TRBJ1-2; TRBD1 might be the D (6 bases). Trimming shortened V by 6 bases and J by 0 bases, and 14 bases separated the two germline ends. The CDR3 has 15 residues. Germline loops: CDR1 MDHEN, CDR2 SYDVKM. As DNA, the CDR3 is TGTGCCAGCAGCCCGCCGGCAGGGGCTAACTATGGCTACACCTTC. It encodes CASSPPAGANYGYTF.

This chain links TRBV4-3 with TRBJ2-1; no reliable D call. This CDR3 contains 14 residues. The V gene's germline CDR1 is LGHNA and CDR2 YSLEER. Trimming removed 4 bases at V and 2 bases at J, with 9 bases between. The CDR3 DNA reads TGCGCCAGCAGCCCCGATCGAGCCTACAATGAGCAGTTCTTC. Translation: CASSPDRAYNEQFF.

For the CDR3, the DNA is TGTGCCAGCAGTTACGGCAGGGGGGAAAGAGACGAGCAGTACTTC. It is translated as CASSYGRGERDEQYF. This sequence joins TRBV6-5 and TRBJ2-7; D possibly corresponds to TRBD1 (7 bases). The germline gives CDR1 MNHEY, CDR2 SVGAGI. Trimming took 2 bases from V and 5 from J, leaving 16 bases between them. The CDR3 loop spans 15 amino acids.

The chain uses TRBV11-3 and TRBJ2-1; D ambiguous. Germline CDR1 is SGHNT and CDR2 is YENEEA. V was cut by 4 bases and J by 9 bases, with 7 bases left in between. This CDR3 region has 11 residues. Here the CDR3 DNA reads TGTGCCAGCAGCTCGAGTAGTGAGCAGTTCTTC. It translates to CASSSSSEQFF. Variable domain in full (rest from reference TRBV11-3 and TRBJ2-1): EAGVVQSPRYKIIEKKQPVAFWCNPISGHNTLYWYLQNLGQGPELLIRYENEEAVDDSQLPKDRFSAERLKGVDSTLKIQPAELGDSAVYLCASSSSSEQFFGPGTRLTVL.

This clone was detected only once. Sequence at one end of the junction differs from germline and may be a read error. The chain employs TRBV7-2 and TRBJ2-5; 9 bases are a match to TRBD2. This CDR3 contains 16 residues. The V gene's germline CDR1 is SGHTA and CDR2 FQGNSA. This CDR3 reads CASSLARGRGQETQYF. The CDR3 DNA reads TGTGCCAGCAGCCTAGCCCGCGGGAGGGGCCAAGAGACCCAGTACTTC.